One and the same sample provided the 30 T cell receptor beta chains below, sequenced in a study of blood T cells in healthy people across ages. Together with a sample-barcoded 5' primer, a J-beta primer mix was included in a second PCR lasting roughly 7 to 11 cycles. MiXCR, run by TCRdb on the 5' RACE reads, gives a single entry per CDR3 protein. The data hold more than 550,000 distinct CDR3 sequences, with about a fifth observed a single time. What was sequenced was blood. Every receptor here comes from a man in his 70s in good health.

This clonotype was seen only a few times. The gene calls are TRBV7-3 and TRBJ2-3; 11 nucleotides line up with TRBD2. CDR3 size: 18 residues. Germline V CDR1 and CDR2: SGHTA, FQGTGA. V was clipped by 5 bases and J by 2 bases; unmatched bases: 12. The CDR3 loop reads CASSQGLAAYMNTDTQYF. Here the CDR3 DNA reads TGTGCCAGCAGCCAGGGACTAGCGGCATATATGAACACAGATACGCAGTATTTT.

This clonotype showed up just a few times. The chain is built from TRBV5-1 and TRBJ2-2; D call uncertain. The CDR3 contains 16 residues. Trimming removed 0 bases from V and 0 bases from J, with 9 bases in between. The germline V gene encodes CDR1 SGHRS and CDR2 YFSETQ. CDR3 in DNA: TGCGCCAGCAGCTTGGGCTGGACGTCGAACACCGGGGAGCTGTTTTTT. This translates into CASSLGWTSNTGELFF.

This clonotype was counted a few times. This chain connects TRBV3-1 to TRBJ2-5; tentatively, D is TRBD2 (6 bases). The assigned J gene may be wrong: the sequence end matches TRBJ2-1 better. CDR1 and CDR2 from the germline V gene are LGHDT and YNNKEL (reference sequence). The CDR3 runs 16 residues. CDR3 coding DNA: TGTGCCAGCAGCCAAGCTGCGGGACCCTTAGGGGATGAGCAGTTCTTC. This gives the protein CASSQAAGPLGDEQFF.

This clonotype was seen a handful of times. V usage is TRBV29-1 and J usage is TRBJ2-5; the match to TRBD1 covers 7 bases. In germline, CDR1 is SQVTM, CDR2 ANQGSEA. The CDR3 has 13 residues. The chain's CDR3 is CAVRQGDQETQYF. CDR3 DNA: TGCGCCGTCCGGCAGGGGGACCAAGAGACCCAGTACTTC.

The V call is TRBV5-1, the J call TRBJ1-4; D gene unclear. V was shortened by 4 bases and J by 3 bases, with 10 bases between the two germline ends. Germline loops: CDR1 SGHRS, CDR2 YFSETQ. CDR3 size: 14 residues. The CDR3 spells CASSTGGANEKLFF. CDR3 DNA sequence: TGCGCCAGCAGCACGGGTGGGGCTAATGAAAAACTGTTTTTT.

A note on this clonotype: Just one base apart from a much larger clone, this may be a read error. The chain uses TRBV12-3 or TRBV12-4 and TRBJ1-1, with no clear D. There are 14 residues in the CDR3. Trimming took 5 bases from V and 5 from J, leaving 15 bases between them. The DNA of the CDR3 is TGTGCCAGCAGTCGAAACACGGGAGGGACTGAAGCTTTCTTT. It yields the protein CASSRNTGGTEAFF.

This chain uses TRBV3-1 with TRBJ2-4, with D perhaps TRBD2 (5 bases). Germline-derived CDR1 and CDR2 are LGHDT and YNNKEL (reference sequence). Trimming took off 1 base at V and 12 bases at J, with 10 bases between the two ends. The CDR3 consists of 12 residues. CDR3 nucleotide sequence: TGTGCCAGCAGCCAAGGGAGGCGGTATCAGTACTTC. Amino acid sequence: CASSQGRRYQYF.

This clonotype has a handful of counts. This chain links TRBV7-9 with TRBJ1-6; D remains unclear. The germline V and J ends were trimmed by 5 bases and 12 bases, with 8 bases remaining between them. Per the germline V gene, CDR1 is SEHNR and CDR2 is FQNEAQ (reference sequence). The length of the CDR3 is 11 residues. The CDR3 DNA is TGTGCCAGCAGCCCCATGGGACCCCTCCACTTT. It encodes CASSPMGPLHF.

A few counts support this clonotype. The rearrangement uses TRBV28 and TRBJ2-5; tentative D call: TRBD2 (6 bases). Germline V gene lookup returns CDR1 MDHEN and CDR2 SYDVKM. The V end was cut by 6 bases, the J end by 4 bases, with 15 bases between. The CDR3 totals 14 residues. The CDR3 loop is CASRPGGRRETQYF. DNA of the CDR3: TGTGCCAGCAGACCTGGAGGGAGACGAGAGACCCAGTACTTC.

The chain is built from TRBV28 and TRBJ2-2; 8 bases match TRBD2. CDR3 length equals 15 residues. With V trimmed by 7 bases and J by 1 base, 5 bases remained unmatched. Germline V gene lookup returns CDR1 MDHEN and CDR2 SYDVKM. Written as DNA, the CDR3 is TGTGCCAGCACCATAGCGGGACTGAACACCGGGGAGCTGTTTTTT. The encoded protein is CASTIAGLNTGELFF. Full variable domain (remainder filled in from reference TRBV28 and TRBJ2-2): DVKVTQSSRYLVKRTGEKVFLECVQDMDHENMFWYRQDPGLGLRLIYFSYDVKMKEKGDIPEGYSVSREKKERFSLILESASTNQTSMYLCASTIAGLNTGELFFGEGSRLTVL.

This clonotype was recorded a few times. The V gene is TRBV6-5, the J gene TRBJ1-1; D is ambiguous. Looked up from germline, CDR1 is MNHEY and CDR2 is SVGAGI. The CDR3 sequence is 16 residues long. V lost 3 bases and J 7 bases, leaving 21 bases between the germline ends. This chain's CDR3 is CASSYIGRRKGFEAFF. CDR3 bases: TGTGCCAGCAGTTATATCGGCAGGAGAAAAGGTTTTGAAGCTTTCTTT.

Details on this clonotype: Its ends do not fully match the called genes, so a read error is possible. This rearrangement joins TRBV5-1 to TRBJ1-1; 7 bases fit TRBD1. Germline-derived CDR1 and CDR2 are SGHRS and YFSETQ. This CDR3 has 14 amino acids. In DNA, the CDR3 is TGCGTCAGCAGCTTGGGGGCAGGGGGGACTGAAGCTTTCTTT. This gives the protein CVSSLGAGGTEAFF. The full variable domain, its missing parts supplied by reference TRBV5-1 and TRBJ1-1, is KAGVTQTPRYLIKTRGQQVTLSCSPISGHRSVSWYQQTPGQGLQFLFEYFSETQRNKGNFPGRFSGRQFSNSRSEMNVSTLELGDSALYLCVSSLGAGGTEAFFGQGTRLTVV.

The CDR3 bases are TGTGCCAGCAGCCAAGAAGTCGGACTAGTACGCGATGAGCAGTTCTTC. Translating it yields CASSQEVGLVRDEQFF. The rearrangement uses TRBV3-1 and TRBJ2-1; 7 bases line up with TRBD2. CDR1 and CDR2 (germline): LGHDT, YNNKEL (reference sequence). The CDR3 extends over 16 amino acids. V was pared by 0 bases and J by 8 bases, with 10 bases of the junction left unmatched.

This clonotype was found once. This sequence joins TRBV7-9 and TRBJ2-7; perhaps TRBD1 as D (6 bases). The CDR3 spans 15 residues. From germline, CDR1 is SEHNR and CDR2 FQNEAQ (reference sequence). The V and J ends lost 5 bases and 3 bases respectively, with 17 bases between them. The CDR3 DNA reads TGTGCCAGCAGCCCTGGACAGACGTTTTTCTACGAGCAGTACTTC. Its protein product is CASSPGQTFFYEQYF.

J is TRBJ2-5 and V is TRBV5-1; weak D call: TRBD2 (5 bases). V shed 4 bases and J shed 4 bases, with 11 bases lying between them. The CDR3 extends over 13 amino acids. Germline V gene data show CDR1 as SGHRS and CDR2 as YFSETQ. CDR3 residues: CASSIGNSETQYF. The CDR3 region has the DNA TGCGCCAGCAGCATCGGGAACTCAGAGACCCAGTACTTC.

The chain combines TRBV4-3 with TRBJ2-2; 9 positions agree with TRBD1. The length of the CDR3 is 17 residues. CDR1 LGHNA and CDR2 YSLEER come from the germline V gene. J gave up 4 bases and V 2 bases, and 8 bases lay outside the gene matches. CDR3 residues: CASSQHLQGASTGELFF. The CDR3 DNA is TGCGCCAGCAGCCAACACTTACAGGGGGCGAGCACCGGGGAGCTGTTTTTT.

V is TRBV2 and J is TRBJ2-5; TRBD2 aligns across 9 bases. Germline CDR1 is SNHLY and CDR2 is FYNNEI. The CDR3 contains 16 residues. V lost 8 bases, J lost 1 base, and 11 bases stayed unmatched. The CDR3 nucleotides are TGTGCCAGCTGTAGAGACGGCGGGGGGGCCCAAGAGACCCAGTACTTC. It codes for CASCRDGGGAQETQYF.

This clonotype was counted a few times. This chain uses TRBV7-2 with TRBJ2-5, with D possibly being TRBD1 (6 bases). CDR3 length equals 12 residues. V shed 5 bases and J shed 4 bases, with 8 bases lying between them. Per the germline V gene, CDR1 is SGHTA and CDR2 is FQGNSA. Here the CDR3 reads CASSDRRETQYF. The CDR3 bases are TGTGCCAGCAGCGACAGGCGAGAGACCCAGTACTTC.

The sample holds a few counts of this clonotype. This rearrangement joins TRBV6-6 to TRBJ1-1, with a weak D call TRBD1 (6 bases). Trimming pared 8 bases from V and 2 bases from J, leaving 12 bases between. Germline V gives CDR1 MNHNY, CDR2 SVGAGI (reference sequence). CDR3 length equals 13 residues. CDR3 sequence (DNA): TGTGCCAGCGGGGGGCGGGAAAACACTGAAGCTTTCTTT. It yields the protein CASGGRENTEAFF.

The chain combines TRBV24-1 with TRBJ2-2, with 7 bases aligning to TRBD1. Trimming took 3 bases from V and 4 from J; bases not matched to a gene: 7. This CDR3 contains 16 residues. Per the germline V gene, CDR1 is KGHDR and CDR2 is SFDVKD. CDR3 in amino acids: CATSDVTGVGTGELFF. The CDR3 nucleotides read TGTGCCACCAGTGATGTAACAGGGGTTGGCACCGGGGAGCTGTTTTTT.

This clonotype came up many times. V is TRBV2 and J is TRBJ2-3; 7 bases are shared with TRBD2. Per the germline V gene, CDR1 is SNHLY and CDR2 is FYNNEI. J was trimmed by 1 base and V by 9 bases; bases with no gene match: 1. The CDR3 is made up of 12 amino acids. This CDR3 is CARTSGTDTQYF. CDR3 nucleotide sequence: TGTGCCAGAACTAGCGGCACAGATACGCAGTATTTT.

This clonotype has more than one count but fewer than ten. V and J are TRBV27 and TRBJ2-7; 9 bases agree with TRBD1. The CDR3 has 17 amino acids. Germline CDR1 and CDR2: MNHEY and SMNVEV (reference sequence). Trimming took 6 bases from V and 4 from J; bases not matched to a gene: 16. The CDR3 region is CASSQIPPDRGIYEQYF. Here the CDR3 DNA reads TGTGCCAGCAGCCAGATCCCACCTGACAGGGGGATATACGAGCAGTACTTC.

The chain combines TRBV21-1 with TRBJ2-7; TRBD2 is the table's D call and was not checked against the DNA. TRBV21-1 is listed as a pseudogene. The CDR3 sequence is 16 residues long. The CDR3 nucleotides are TGTGCCAGCAGCAACTTGCAGAACACTCCGGGGGGGGAGCAGTACGTC. This gives the protein CASSNLQNTPGGEQYV.

The V and J genes are TRBV3-1 and TRBJ2-1; tentatively, D is TRBD2 (6 bases). The V gene's germline CDR1 is LGHDT and CDR2 YNNKEL (reference sequence). V lost 4 bases, J lost 6 bases, and 10 bases lay in between. CDR3 length: 13 amino acids. The CDR3: CASSLMGGNEQFF. As DNA, the CDR3 is TGTGCCAGCAGCCTTATGGGGGGCAATGAGCAGTTCTTC.

The chain couples TRBV6-2 or TRBV6-3 to TRBJ2-5, with 13 bases fitting TRBD2. Matching the DNA end better, TRBJ2-1 makes the J call doubtful. The CDR3 contains 17 residues. The germline CDR1 and CDR2 sequences are MNHEY and SVGEGT. The CDR3 protein is CASSYGMGLAGYNEQFF. The CDR3, as DNA: TGTGCCAGCAGTTACGGAATGGGACTAGCGGGGTACAATGAGCAGTTCTTC.

The chain recombines TRBV6-1 with TRBJ2-5; 7 nucleotides line up with TRBD1. J lost 3 bases, V lost 4 bases, and 8 bases had no gene match. The length of the CDR3 is 15 residues. CDR1 is MNHNS, CDR2 SASEGT, per germline. CDR3 loop: CASSVSGTVEETQYF. The CDR3 nucleotides are TGTGCCAGCAGTGTCTCCGGGACAGTAGAAGAGACCCAGTACTTC.

The V call is TRBV29-1, the J call TRBJ2-2; the match to TRBD2 covers 9 bases. CDR1 SQVTM and CDR2 ANQGSEA come from the germline V gene. J lost 5 bases, V lost 4 bases, and 5 bases had no gene match. The CDR3 consists of 14 residues. Here the CDR3 reads CSVGGGAGTGELFF. CDR3 in DNA: TGCAGCGTTGGCGGGGGGGCCGGGACCGGGGAGCTGTTTTTT.

The chain carries TRBV7-6 and TRBJ1-1; possibly TRBD1 for D (5 bases). Germline CDR1 SGHVS, CDR2 FNYEAQ. CDR3 length equals 15 residues. Trimming shortened V by 5 bases and J by 1 base, and 14 bases separated the two germline ends. CDR3: CASSPVAGRNTEAFF. As DNA, the CDR3 is TGTGCCAGCAGCCCGGTGGCAGGGAGGAACACTGAAGCTTTCTTT.

The rearrangement uses TRBV7-2 and TRBJ2-1; D is uncertain. Germline values: CDR1 SGHTA, CDR2 FQGNSA. The V and J ends lost 0 bases and 0 bases respectively, with 15 bases between them. The CDR3 consists of 18 residues. CDR3 in amino acids: CASSLAQTGSPSYNEQFF. The DNA of the CDR3 is TGTGCCAGCAGCTTAGCCCAGACGGGTTCCCCCTCCTACAATGAGCAGTTCTTC.

Written as DNA, the CDR3 is TGTGCCAGCAGCCCGATGAGGAGCGGGGTGAGGGCAGATACGCAGTATTTT. Protein sequence: CASSPMRSGVRADTQYF. This chain links TRBV9 with TRBJ2-3, with 7 bases lining up with TRBD2. Trimming removed 4 bases from V and 4 bases from J; junction bases left unmatched: 15. This CDR3 is 17 amino acids long. Germline values: CDR1 SGDLS, CDR2 YYNGEE.